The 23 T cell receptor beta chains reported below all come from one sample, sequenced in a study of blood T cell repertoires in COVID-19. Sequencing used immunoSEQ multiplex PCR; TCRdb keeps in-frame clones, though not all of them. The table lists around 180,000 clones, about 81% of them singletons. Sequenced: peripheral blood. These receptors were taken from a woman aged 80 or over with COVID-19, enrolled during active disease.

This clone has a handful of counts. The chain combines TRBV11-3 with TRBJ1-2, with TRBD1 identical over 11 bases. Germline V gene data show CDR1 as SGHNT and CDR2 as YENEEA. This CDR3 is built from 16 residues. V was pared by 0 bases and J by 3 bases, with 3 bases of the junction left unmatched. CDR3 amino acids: CASSLDRTGGDYGYTF. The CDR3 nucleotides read TGTGCCAGCAGCTTAGACCGGACAGGGGGCGACTATGGCTACACCTTC.

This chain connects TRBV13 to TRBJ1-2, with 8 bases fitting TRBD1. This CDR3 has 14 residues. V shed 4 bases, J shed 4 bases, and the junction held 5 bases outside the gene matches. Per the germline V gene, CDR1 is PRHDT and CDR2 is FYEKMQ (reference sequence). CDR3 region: CASSSQGGLYGYTF. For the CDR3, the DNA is TGTGCCAGCAGCTCACAGGGGGGCCTCTATGGCTACACCTTC.

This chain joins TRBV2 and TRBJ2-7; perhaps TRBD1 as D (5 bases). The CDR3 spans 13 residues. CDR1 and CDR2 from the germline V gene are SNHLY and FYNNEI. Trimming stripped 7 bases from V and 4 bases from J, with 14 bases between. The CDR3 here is CASTRTREYEQYF. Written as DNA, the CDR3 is TGTGCCAGCACCCGGACCAGGGAATACGAGCAGTACTTC.

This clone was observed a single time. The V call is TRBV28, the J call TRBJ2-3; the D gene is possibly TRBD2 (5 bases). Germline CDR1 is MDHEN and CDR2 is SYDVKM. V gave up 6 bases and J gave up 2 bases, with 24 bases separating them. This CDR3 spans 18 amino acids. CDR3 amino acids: CASSRWTRQRGSTDTQYF. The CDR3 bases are TGTGCCAGCAGCCGATGGACCCGACAAAGAGGGTCCACAGATACGCAGTATTTT.

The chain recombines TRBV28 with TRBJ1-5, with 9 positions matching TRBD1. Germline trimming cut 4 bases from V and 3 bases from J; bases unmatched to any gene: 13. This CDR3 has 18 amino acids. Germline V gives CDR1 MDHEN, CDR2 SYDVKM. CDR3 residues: CASSSTNRGRAINQPQHF. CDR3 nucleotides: TGTGCCAGCAGTTCTACCAACAGGGGGCGCGCAATCAATCAGCCCCAGCATTTT.

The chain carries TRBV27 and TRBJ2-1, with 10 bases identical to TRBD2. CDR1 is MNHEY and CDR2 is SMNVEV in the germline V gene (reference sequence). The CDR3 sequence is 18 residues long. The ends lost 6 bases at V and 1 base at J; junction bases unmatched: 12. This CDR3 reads CASRRGLAGVSSYNEQFF. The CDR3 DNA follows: TGTGCCAGCAGGCGGGGGCTAGCGGGAGTTAGTTCCTACAATGAGCAGTTCTTC.

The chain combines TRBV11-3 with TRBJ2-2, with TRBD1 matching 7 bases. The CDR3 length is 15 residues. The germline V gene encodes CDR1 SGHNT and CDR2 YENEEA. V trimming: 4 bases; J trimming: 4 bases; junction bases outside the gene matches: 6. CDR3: CASSSRQGFTGELFF. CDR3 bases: TGTGCCAGCAGCTCCCGACAGGGATTCACCGGGGAGCTGTTTTTT.

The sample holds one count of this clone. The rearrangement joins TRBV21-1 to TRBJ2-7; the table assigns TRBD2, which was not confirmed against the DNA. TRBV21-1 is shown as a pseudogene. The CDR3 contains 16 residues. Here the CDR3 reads CASRSAGVRYTYEQYF. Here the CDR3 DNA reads TGTGCCAGCAGAAGTGCGGGAGTGAGGTACACCTACGAGCAGTACTTC.

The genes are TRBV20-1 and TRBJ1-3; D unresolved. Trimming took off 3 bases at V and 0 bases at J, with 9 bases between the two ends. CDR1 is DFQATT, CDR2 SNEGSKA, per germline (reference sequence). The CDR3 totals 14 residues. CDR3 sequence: CSASAGLSGNTIYF. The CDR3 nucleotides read TGCAGTGCTAGTGCAGGACTCTCTGGAAACACCATATATTTT.

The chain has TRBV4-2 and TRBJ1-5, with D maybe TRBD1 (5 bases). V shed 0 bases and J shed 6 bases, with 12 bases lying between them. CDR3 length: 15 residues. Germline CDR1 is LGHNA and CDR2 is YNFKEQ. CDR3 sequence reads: CASSQDPGVVQPQHF. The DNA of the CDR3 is TGTGCCAGCAGCCAAGATCCGGGGGTGGTTCAGCCCCAGCATTTT.

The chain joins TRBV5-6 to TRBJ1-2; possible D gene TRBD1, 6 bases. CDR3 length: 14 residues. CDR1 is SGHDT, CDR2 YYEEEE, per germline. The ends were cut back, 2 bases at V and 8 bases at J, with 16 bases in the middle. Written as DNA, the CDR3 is TGTGCCAGCAGCTTCCCCGGGGGGGCCAGGGGCTACACCTTC. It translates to CASSFPGGARGYTF.

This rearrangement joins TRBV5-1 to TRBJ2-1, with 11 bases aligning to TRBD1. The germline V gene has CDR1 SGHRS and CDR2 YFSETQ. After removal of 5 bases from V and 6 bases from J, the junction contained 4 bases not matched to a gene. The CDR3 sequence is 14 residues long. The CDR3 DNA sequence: TGCGCCAGCAGAACCGGGACAGGGGGCAATGAGCAGTTCTTC. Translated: CASRTGTGGNEQFF.

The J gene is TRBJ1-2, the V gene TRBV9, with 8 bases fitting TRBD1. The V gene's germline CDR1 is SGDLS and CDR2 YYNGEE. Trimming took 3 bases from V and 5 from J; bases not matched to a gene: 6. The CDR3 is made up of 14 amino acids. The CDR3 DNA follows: TGTGCCAGCAGCGGCGCGGGACAGGTTTATGGCTACACCTTC. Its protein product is CASSGAGQVYGYTF.

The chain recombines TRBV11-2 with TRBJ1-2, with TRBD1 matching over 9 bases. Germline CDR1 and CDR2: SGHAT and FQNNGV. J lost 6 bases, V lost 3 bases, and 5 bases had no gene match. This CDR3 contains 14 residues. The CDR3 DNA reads TGTGCCAGCAGCTTCGGACAGGGGTTGAATGGCTACACCTTC. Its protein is CASSFGQGLNGYTF.

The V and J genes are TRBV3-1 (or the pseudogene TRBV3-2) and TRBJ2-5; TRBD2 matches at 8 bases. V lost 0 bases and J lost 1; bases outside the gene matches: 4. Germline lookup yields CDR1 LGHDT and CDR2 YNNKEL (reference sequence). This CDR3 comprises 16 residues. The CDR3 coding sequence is TGTGCCAGCAGCCAAGATGGTAGCGGGGTCCAAGAGACCCAGTACTTC. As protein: CASSQDGSGVQETQYF.

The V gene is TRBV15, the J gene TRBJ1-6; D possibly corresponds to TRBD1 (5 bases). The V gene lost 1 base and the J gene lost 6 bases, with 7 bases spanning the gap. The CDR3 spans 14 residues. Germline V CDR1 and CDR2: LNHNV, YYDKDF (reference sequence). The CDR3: CATSRVQGNSPLHF. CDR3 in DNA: TGTGCCACCAGCAGAGTTCAGGGTAATTCACCCCTCCACTTT.

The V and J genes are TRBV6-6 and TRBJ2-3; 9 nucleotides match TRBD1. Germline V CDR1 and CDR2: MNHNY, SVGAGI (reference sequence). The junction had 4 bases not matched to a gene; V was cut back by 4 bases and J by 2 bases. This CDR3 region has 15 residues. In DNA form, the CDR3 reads TGTGCCAGCAGTTCCTGGACAGGGGTCACAGATACGCAGTATTTT. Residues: CASSSWTGVTDTQYF.

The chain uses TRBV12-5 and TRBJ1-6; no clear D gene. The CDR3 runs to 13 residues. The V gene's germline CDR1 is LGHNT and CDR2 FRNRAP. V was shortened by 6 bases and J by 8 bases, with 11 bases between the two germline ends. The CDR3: CASGGLPYSPLHF. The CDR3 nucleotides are TGTGCTAGTGGCGGACTCCCGTATTCACCCCTCCACTTT.

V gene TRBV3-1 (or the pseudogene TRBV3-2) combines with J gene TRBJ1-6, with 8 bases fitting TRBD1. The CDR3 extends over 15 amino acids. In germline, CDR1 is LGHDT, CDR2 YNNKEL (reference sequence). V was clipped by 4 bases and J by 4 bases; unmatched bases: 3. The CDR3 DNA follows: TGTGCCAGCAGCCCTAGGGACAGGTATAATTCACCCCTCCACTTT. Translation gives CASSPRDRYNSPLHF.

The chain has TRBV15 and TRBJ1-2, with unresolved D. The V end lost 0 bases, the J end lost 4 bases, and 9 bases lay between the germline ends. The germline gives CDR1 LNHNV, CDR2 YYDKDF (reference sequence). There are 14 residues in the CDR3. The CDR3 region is CATSRDSSPYGYTF. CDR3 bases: TGTGCCACCAGCAGAGATAGCAGTCCCTATGGCTACACCTTC.

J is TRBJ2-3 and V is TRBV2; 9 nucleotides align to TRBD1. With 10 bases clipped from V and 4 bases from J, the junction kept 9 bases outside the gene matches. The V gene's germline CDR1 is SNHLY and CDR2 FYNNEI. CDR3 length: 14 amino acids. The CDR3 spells CANLLDRGADTQYF. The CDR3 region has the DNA TGTGCCAACCTTTTGGACAGGGGAGCAGATACGCAGTATTTT.

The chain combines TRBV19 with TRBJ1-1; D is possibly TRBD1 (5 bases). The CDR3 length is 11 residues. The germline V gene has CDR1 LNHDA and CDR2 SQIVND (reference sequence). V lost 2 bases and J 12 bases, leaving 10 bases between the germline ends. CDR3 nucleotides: TGTGCCAGTAGTATAACCCAGGACACTTTCTTT. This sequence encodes CASSITQDTFF.

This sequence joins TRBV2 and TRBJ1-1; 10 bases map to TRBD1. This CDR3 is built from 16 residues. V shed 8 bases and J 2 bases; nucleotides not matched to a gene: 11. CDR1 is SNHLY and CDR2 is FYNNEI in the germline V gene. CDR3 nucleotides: TGTGCCAGCCAAGGGGACAGGGGCGTTGGAAACACTGAAGCTTTCTTT. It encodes CASQGDRGVGNTEAFF.